The 18 T cell receptor beta chains reported below all come from one sample, sequenced in a study of cytomegalovirus exposure and HLA in healthy donors. The primer mix had 60 Vbeta and 13 Jbeta primers. TCRdb keeps only in-frame clones here, not all; method: immunoSEQ multiplex PCR. The sample lists about 200,000 clones; 70% to 90% were seen once. Sequences were obtained from PBMCs. These receptors were obtained from a man aged 25-45 years in good health and CMV-seronegative.

This clone was found once. V and J are TRBV4-2 and TRBJ2-5; 9 nucleotides line up with TRBD2. V lost 0 bases and J lost 6; bases outside the gene matches: 11. The CDR3 spans 17 residues. Germline assignment: CDR1 LGHNA and CDR2 YNFKEQ. CDR3 sequence (DNA): TGTGCCAGCAGCCAAGATAGTATGGGAGCGGGGGGAAAGACCCAGTACTTC. This encodes CASSQDSMGAGGKTQYF.

The V call is TRBV5-4, the J call TRBJ1-1, with TRBD1 matching over 8 bases. The V gene end was trimmed by 0 bases and the J gene end by 1 base; junction bases not matched to a gene: 2. The germline CDR1 and CDR2 sequences are SGHNT and YYREEE (reference sequence). The CDR3 is 15 amino acids. Written as DNA, the CDR3 is TGTGCCAGCAGCTTGGCGCAGGGGGCGAACACTGAAGCTTTCTTT. Its protein product is CASSLAQGANTEAFF. Full variable domain (rest looked up from reference TRBV5-4 and TRBJ1-1): ETGVTQSPTHLIKTRGQQVTLRCSSQSGHNTVSWYQQALGQGPQFIFQYYREEENGRGNFPPRFSGLQFPNYSSELNVNALELDDSALYLCASSLAQGANTEAFFGQGTRLTVV.

Note on this clone: Germline and junction disagree at one end, which may indicate a read error. The chain combines TRBV5-6 with TRBJ2-1; unclear D gene. The CDR3 runs to 12 residues. CDR1 is SGHDT, CDR2 YYEEEE, per germline. CDR3 bases: TGTGCCAGCAGCTTGGCCGACAATGGGCAGTTCTTC. Its translation: CASSLADNGQFF. Combining the CDR3 with reference TRBV5-6 and TRBJ2-1 gives the whole variable domain DAGVTQSPTHLIKTRGQQVTLRCSPKSGHDTVSWYQQALGQGPQFIFQYYEEEERQRGNFPDRFSGHQFPNYSSELNVNALLLGDSALYLCASSLADNGQFFGPGTRLTVL.

The chain combines TRBV18 with TRBJ2-1; TRBD2 aligns across 7 bases. Germline-derived CDR1 and CDR2 are KGHSH and LQKENI. Trimming at V came to 1 base and at J to 10 bases, leaving 7 bases not matched to a gene. The CDR3 totals 14 residues. CDR3 nucleotides: TGTGCCAGCTCACCACGATCGGGGGAGGGCGAGCAGTTCTTC. Translation: CASSPRSGEGEQFF.

This clone was observed once. The rearrangement uses TRBV7-9 and TRBJ2-3; TRBD1 matches 9 bases. The CDR3 loop spans 18 amino acids. Germline CDR1 is SEHNR and CDR2 is FQNEAQ (reference sequence). The J segment lost 0 bases and the V segment lost 5 bases, leaving 12 bases of the junction unmatched. In DNA form, the CDR3 reads TGTGCCAGCAGCGCCGGCTCCTTCGGGACAGGGAGCACAGATACGCAGTATTTT. Amino acid sequence: CASSAGSFGTGSTDTQYF.

For the CDR3, the DNA is TGCGCCAGCAGCCAAGACTACGGGACTAGCGCCACAGATACGCAGTATTTT. It codes for CASSQDYGTSATDTQYF. V is TRBV4-1 and J is TRBJ2-3; 10 nucleotides match TRBD2. Germline CDR1 MGHRA, CDR2 YSYEKL. The CDR3 loop spans 17 amino acids. V was pared by 0 bases and J by 2 bases, with 5 bases of the junction left unmatched.

This clone has a handful of counts. Here the CDR3 DNA reads TGTGCCAGCAGTTACTCAAGTAGCTCCTATAATTCACCCCTCCACTTT. This codes for CASSYSSSSYNSPLHF. The V gene is TRBV6-5, the J gene TRBJ1-6; D is unclear. Germline CDR1 is MNHEY and CDR2 is SVGAGI. The ends were cut back, 0 bases at V and 0 bases at J, with 6 bases in the middle. The CDR3 is 16 amino acids.

The rearrangement uses TRBV7-9 and TRBJ2-5; 9 bases are a match to TRBD1. CDR1 is SEHNR, CDR2 FQNEAQ, per germline (reference sequence). The CDR3 contains 13 residues. V dropped 3 bases and J dropped 9; count of bases not matched to a gene: 5. In DNA, the CDR3 is TGTGCCAGCAGCTTTGGACAGGGGATCCCCCAGTACTTC. Translation: CASSFGQGIPQYF.

V usage is TRBV6-5 and J usage is TRBJ2-7; D may be TRBD1 (5 bases). Trimming shortened V by 7 bases and J by 7 bases, and 11 bases separated the two germline ends. Germline V gene data show CDR1 as MNHEY and CDR2 as SVGAGI. This CDR3 region has 11 residues. CDR3 sequence reads: CASKLGREQYF. The CDR3 DNA sequence: TGTGCCAGCAAGTTGGGGCGGGAGCAGTACTTC.

V gene TRBV5-1 combines with J gene TRBJ2-7; perhaps TRBD2 as D (6 bases). CDR1 and CDR2 from the germline V gene are SGHRS and YFSETQ. V was trimmed by 0 bases and J by 6 bases, leaving 19 bases between them. The length of the CDR3 is 16 residues. The CDR3 DNA reads as TGCGCCAGCAGCTTGGTATCCCAGACTAGGTCGGGCGAGCAGTACTTC. Its protein product is CASSLVSQTRSGEQYF. Variable domain in full (rest from reference TRBV5-1 and TRBJ2-7): KAGVTQTPRYLIKTRGQQVTLSCSPISGHRSVSWYQQTPGQGLQFLFEYFSETQRNKGNFPGRFSGRQFSNSRSEMNVSTLELGDSALYLCASSLVSQTRSGEQYFGPGTRLTVT.

The chain employs TRBV6-1 and TRBJ2-7; TRBD1 aligns across 10 bases. Germline V gives CDR1 MNHNS, CDR2 SASEGT. The CDR3 consists of 15 residues. V lost 5 bases to trimming and J lost 4 bases; unmatched junction nucleotides: 8. CDR3 region: CASSIPGTGAYEQYF. CDR3 bases: TGTGCCAGCAGTATCCCCGGGACAGGGGCTTACGAGCAGTACTTC.

V is TRBV2 and J is TRBJ2-1; 11 bases are a match to TRBD2. Germline V lookup: CDR1 SNHLY, CDR2 FYNNEI. Trimming took 6 bases from V and 3 from J; bases not matched to a gene: 4. CDR3 size: 15 residues. The CDR3 DNA is TGTGCCAGCAGGGCTAGCGGGGGGATCTACAATGAGCAGTTCTTC. Translating gives CASRASGGIYNEQFF.

This chain uses TRBV2 with TRBJ2-5, with D possibly matching TRBD1 (5 bases). CDR1 is SNHLY and CDR2 is FYNNEI in the germline V gene. CDR3 length: 13 amino acids. The V gene lost 3 bases and the J gene lost 4 bases, with 9 bases spanning the gap. The CDR3, as DNA: TGTGCCAGCAGTGATGAAGGGGTAGAGACCCAGTACTTC. Encoded protein: CASSDEGVETQYF.

The rearrangement uses TRBV5-1 and TRBJ1-6; no definite D call. The CDR3 is 15 amino acids. V was cut by 4 bases and J by 6 bases, with 14 bases left in between. Germline values: CDR1 SGHRS, CDR2 YFSETQ. The CDR3 nucleotides are TGCGCCAGCAGCATAGACTCGGGGTCTAATTCACCCCTCCACTTT. It yields the protein CASSIDSGSNSPLHF. Full variable domain (rest looked up from reference TRBV5-1 and TRBJ1-6): KAGVTQTPRYLIKTRGQQVTLSCSPISGHRSVSWYQQTPGQGLQFLFEYFSETQRNKGNFPGRFSGRQFSNSRSEMNVSTLELGDSALYLCASSIDSGSNSPLHFGNGTRLTVT.

This sequence joins TRBV28 and TRBJ1-6; maybe TRBD1 (5 bases). Germline V gives CDR1 MDHEN, CDR2 SYDVKM. The CDR3 totals 15 residues. Trimming shortened V by 2 bases and J by 4 bases, and 9 bases separated the two germline ends. CDR3 nucleotides: TGTGCCAGCAGTTTAACAGGAGGGTATAATTCACCCCTCCACTTT. Translated: CASSLTGGYNSPLHF. Full variable domain (missing parts from reference TRBV28 and TRBJ1-6): DVKVTQSSRYLVKRTGEKVFLECVQDMDHENMFWYRQDPGLGLRLIYFSYDVKMKEKGDIPEGYSVSREKKERFSLILESASTNQTSMYLCASSLTGGYNSPLHFGNGTRLTVT.

The rearrangement links TRBV9 to TRBJ2-3, with 13 nucleotides matching TRBD2. The CDR3 spans 16 residues. Unmatched junction bases numbered 7, after V lost 4 bases and J lost 5 bases. Germline V gene lookup returns CDR1 SGDLS and CDR2 YYNGEE. The CDR3 sequence is CASSLGTSGKLDTQYF. CDR3 nucleotides: TGTGCCAGCAGCTTAGGGACTAGCGGGAAGTTAGATACGCAGTATTTT.

This chain joins TRBV6-1 and TRBJ1-2; D is perhaps TRBD1 (5 bases). The CDR3 spans 14 residues. V was pared by 4 bases and J by 7 bases, with 16 bases between. CDR1 MNHNS and CDR2 SASEGT come from the germline V gene. The CDR3 loop reads CASSGPGVRVGYTF. CDR3 bases: TGTGCCAGCAGTGGACCGGGGGTGCGGGTTGGCTACACCTTC.

The V gene is TRBV28, the J gene TRBJ1-2, with D tentatively TRBD1 (6 bases). V lost 7 bases and J lost 4, with 16 bases in between. The length of the CDR3 is 14 residues. Per the germline V gene, CDR1 is MDHEN and CDR2 is SYDVKM. CDR3 DNA: TGTGCCAGCATCCAGGGGTACTGGGGCTATGGCTACACCTTC. Protein sequence: CASIQGYWGYGYTF.